Presented here are 32 T cell receptor beta chains from one specimen sequenced in a study of response to subunit inactivated influenza vaccine. TCRdb reprocessed the RT-PCR reads via MiXCR and lists one record per CDR3 protein. This repertoire shows about 520,000 distinct CDR3 sequences, approximately 7.3% found once; its top ten account for approximately 14%. The sequencing here drew on PBMCs from blood, taken approximately 25 months after vaccination. All receptors derive from a man between 50 and 70 years old who received an inactivated influenza vaccine.

The rearrangement joins TRBV4-3 to TRBJ2-1; D possibly corresponds to TRBD2 (5 bases). Germline V gene sequence: CDR1 LGHNA, CDR2 YSLEER. Trimming took 5 bases from V and 0 from J, leaving 14 bases between them. The CDR3 consists of 16 residues. CDR3 sequence: CASSAAAGHSYNEQFF. The DNA for the CDR3 is TGCGCCAGCAGCGCAGCGGCAGGCCACTCCTACAATGAGCAGTTCTTC.

The rearrangement uses TRBV4-3 and TRBJ2-7, with TRBD2 identical over 10 bases. V lost 3 bases and J lost 1; bases outside the gene matches: 3. In germline, CDR1 is LGHNA, CDR2 YSLEER. The CDR3 covers 15 residues. CDR3 coding DNA: TGCGCCAGCAGCCAGACTAGCGGGTTTTCCTACGAGCAGTACTTC. Translation: CASSQTSGFSYEQYF.

The V gene is TRBV6-2 or TRBV6-3, the J gene TRBJ1-1, with 8 bases that match TRBD1. V lost 4 bases to trimming and J lost 10 bases; unmatched junction nucleotides: 5. Germline CDR1 and CDR2: MNHEY and SVGEGT. The CDR3 is made up of 12 amino acids. CDR3: CASSSSGTGAFF. DNA for the CDR3: TGTGCCAGCAGTTCGTCCGGGACAGGAGCTTTCTTT.

The sample holds many counts of this clonotype. The chain combines TRBV7-8 with TRBJ2-1; D possibly corresponds to TRBD1 (6 bases). The CDR3 is made up of 17 amino acids. CDR1 and CDR2 (germline): SGHVS, FQNEAQ. V lost 5 bases, J lost 5 bases, and 22 bases lay in between. The CDR3 spells CASSQHQQGRSNNEQFF. The CDR3 nucleotides are TGTGCCAGCAGCCAACACCAACAGGGTAGATCGAACAATGAGCAGTTCTTC.

Only a few counts were recorded for this clonotype. This chain uses TRBV14 with TRBJ2-2; D is perhaps TRBD2 (5 bases). From germline, CDR1 is SGHDN and CDR2 FVKESK. The CDR3 sequence is 19 residues long. V was clipped by 4 bases and J by 1 base, with 22 bases between them. The CDR3 DNA reads TGTGCCAGCAGCCCCCGTGGAGCGGAGGCCGGTTGGAACACCGGGGAGCTGTTTTTT. This gives the protein CASSPRGAEAGWNTGELFF.

This clonotype was seen more than once but under ten times. V usage is TRBV4-2 and J usage is TRBJ2-5, with D unresolved. This CDR3 is built from 15 residues. CDR1 is LGHNA, CDR2 YNFKEQ, per germline. V was cut by 0 bases and J by 3 bases, with 11 bases left in between. CDR3 DNA sequence: TGTGCCAGCAGCCAAGATTCCAGAAACGAAGAGACCCAGTACTTC. Protein sequence: CASSQDSRNEETQYF.

The J gene is TRBJ2-7, the V gene TRBV20-1, with 7 bases matching TRBD2. Looked up from germline, CDR1 is DFQATT and CDR2 is SNEGSKA (reference sequence). CDR3 length: 14 residues. The V and J ends lost 4 bases and 1 base, in that order; junction bases with no gene match: 7. CDR3 protein: CSAIRGDRSYEQYF. The CDR3 coding sequence is TGCAGTGCTATACGGGGGGACCGGTCCTACGAGCAGTACTTC.

This clonotype showed up just a few times. The chain links TRBV28 to TRBJ2-1; 10 bases are a match to TRBD2. With V trimmed by 4 bases and J by 9 bases, 12 bases remained unmatched. Germline V gene data show CDR1 as MDHEN and CDR2 as SYDVKM. The CDR3 has 16 amino acids. The CDR3: CASSYLGLADLSEQFF. As DNA, the CDR3 is TGTGCCAGCAGTTACCTTGGACTAGCGGACCTTAGTGAGCAGTTCTTC.

This clonotype was counted only a few times. CDR3 protein: CASSDSPLPEQYF. The CDR3 bases are TGTGCCAGCAGTGATTCCCCCCTCCCAGAGCAGTACTTC. The V and J genes are TRBV2 and TRBJ2-7, with unresolved D. Germline CDR1 and CDR2: SNHLY and FYNNEI. This CDR3 has 13 residues. Trimming stripped 3 bases from V and 7 bases from J, with 13 bases between.

The V gene is TRBV6-1, the J gene TRBJ2-2; D possibly corresponds to TRBD2 (5 bases). The CDR3 consists of 14 residues. Trimming cost V 2 bases and J 3 bases, with 7 bases left between them. Germline assignment: CDR1 MNHNS and CDR2 SASEGT. CDR3 in DNA: TGTGCCAGCAGTGAAACTAGGGACACCGGGGAGCTGTTTTTT. It yields the protein CASSETRDTGELFF.

The J gene is TRBJ1-3, the V gene TRBV14; possible D gene TRBD1, 6 bases. Per germline, CDR1 SGHDN and CDR2 FVKESK. The CDR3 is 17 amino acids. V was shortened by 3 bases and J by 1 base, with 16 bases between the two germline ends. CDR3 nucleotide sequence: TGTGCCAGCAGCCAGTTCAGGGGAATAATTTCTGGAAACACCATATATTTT. Protein sequence: CASSQFRGIISGNTIYF.

This chain connects TRBV20-1 to TRBJ2-7; TRBD2 aligns across 13 bases. In germline, CDR1 is DFQATT, CDR2 SNEGSKA (reference sequence). J was trimmed by 4 bases and V by 6 bases; bases with no gene match: 6. This CDR3 has 14 residues. The CDR3 region is CSALGTSGAYEQYF. CDR3 nucleotides: TGCAGTGCCCTCGGGACTAGCGGGGCTTACGAGCAGTACTTC.

The V gene is TRBV5-5, the J gene TRBJ1-4; D is undetermined. The V end lost 2 bases, the J end lost 9 bases, and 8 bases lay between the germline ends. The CDR3 is 12 residues long. Germline assignment: CDR1 SGHKS and CDR2 YYEKEE (reference sequence). The CDR3 loop is CASSFYGKKLFF. For the CDR3, the DNA is TGTGCCAGCAGCTTTTACGGGAAAAAACTGTTTTTT.

This clonotype was seen repeatedly, ten times or more. The rearrangement links TRBV12-3 or TRBV12-4 to TRBJ2-3; D may be TRBD1 (5 bases). The CDR3 loop spans 14 amino acids. V lost 3 bases and J 1 base, leaving 8 bases between the germline ends. CDR3 sequence (DNA): TGTGCCAGCAGTTTTGTCAGGGGCACAGATACGCAGTATTTT. Protein sequence: CASSFVRGTDTQYF.

There are a few counts of this clonotype. The rearrangement links TRBV20-1 to TRBJ1-1; D is possibly TRBD1 (5 bases). The CDR3 covers 14 residues. Germline CDR1 and CDR2: DFQATT and SNEGSKA (reference sequence). The germline V and J ends were trimmed by 7 bases and 4 bases, with 19 bases remaining between them. Here the CDR3 reads CSVPVAQAGTEAFF. CDR3 sequence (DNA): TGCAGTGTTCCAGTCGCACAGGCGGGCACTGAAGCTTTCTTT.

This sequence joins TRBV2 and TRBJ1-2; D call uncertain. The length of the CDR3 is 13 residues. Trimming cost V 4 bases and J 3 bases, with 9 bases left between them. Germline V gene lookup returns CDR1 SNHLY and CDR2 FYNNEI. Here the CDR3 reads CASSVFRDYGYTF. The DNA for the CDR3 is TGTGCCAGCAGTGTTTTTCGGGACTATGGCTACACCTTC.

This clonotype has at least ten counts. The rearrangement links TRBV20-1 to TRBJ2-1, with no clear D. Trimming took off 1 base at V and 5 bases at J, with 12 bases between the two ends. Germline V gives CDR1 DFQATT, CDR2 SNEGSKA (reference sequence). This CDR3 contains 14 residues. The CDR3 sequence: CSARATPGDNEQFF. DNA for the CDR3: TGCAGTGCTAGAGCTACTCCAGGCGACAATGAGCAGTTCTTC.

There are a few counts of this clonotype. The chain carries TRBV30 and TRBJ2-7; maybe TRBD1 (6 bases). CDR3 length: 17 amino acids. V shed 0 bases and J shed 2 bases, with 20 bases lying between them. Per the germline V gene, CDR1 is GTSNPN and CDR2 is SVGIG (reference sequence). The CDR3 DNA reads TGTGCCTGGAGTGTAGACAGGTTCGGAAGGTTTACCTACGAGCAGTACTTC. It codes for CAWSVDRFGRFTYEQYF. Combining the CDR3 with reference TRBV30 and TRBJ2-7 gives the whole variable domain SQTIHQWPATLVQPVGSPLSLECTVEGTSNPNLYWYRQAAGRGLQLLFYSVGIGQISSEVPQNLSASRPQDRQFILSSKKLLLSDSGFYLCAWSVDRFGRFTYEQYFGPGTRLTVT.

This clonotype has just a few counts. The rearrangement uses TRBV10-3 and TRBJ2-1, with 9 bases aligning to TRBD2. The CDR3 contains 15 residues. Losses at the gene ends were 0 bases for V and 5 bases for J; bases not matched to a gene: 2. Per the germline V gene, CDR1 is ENHRY and CDR2 is SYGVKD. The CDR3 loop reads CAISESIAGDNEQFF. As DNA, the CDR3 is TGTGCCATCAGTGAGTCAATAGCGGGGGACAATGAGCAGTTCTTC.

With regard to this clonotype: A much larger clone is a single base away; this may be a read error. The chain recombines TRBV5-1 with TRBJ2-5; 9 positions match TRBD2. The CDR3 length is 17 residues. The V and J ends lost 2 bases and 2 bases, in that order; junction bases with no gene match: 10. Per germline, CDR1 SGHRS and CDR2 YFSETQ. CDR3 residues: CASSLLAGLLTQETQYF. The CDR3 DNA reads TGCGCCAGCAGCTTACTAGCGGGCCTACTTACTCAAGAGACCCAGTACTTC.

The sample holds many counts of this clonotype. The chain employs TRBV4-2 and TRBJ1-2; D call uncertain. The CDR3 has 15 residues. Germline V gene sequence: CDR1 LGHNA, CDR2 YNFKEQ. The V end lost 0 bases, the J end lost 3 bases, and 11 bases lay between the germline ends. This CDR3 is CASSQDTRADYGYTF. The CDR3, as DNA: TGTGCCAGCAGCCAAGATACGAGGGCTGACTATGGCTACACCTTC.

This clonotype has only a few counts. This sequence joins TRBV6-2 or TRBV6-3 and TRBJ2-3; TRBD2 matches at 8 bases. Germline assignment: CDR1 MNHEY and CDR2 SVGEGT. This CDR3 region has 16 residues. The ends lost 5 bases at V and 2 bases at J; junction bases unmatched: 9. CDR3 bases: TGTGCCAGCAGTCGCGACTTAGCGGGGTACACAGATACGCAGTATTTT. Protein sequence: CASSRDLAGYTDTQYF.

This clonotype came up many times. The genes are TRBV10-1 and TRBJ2-4; D remains unclear. Trimming shortened V by 1 base and J by 0 bases, and 10 bases separated the two germline ends. The CDR3 totals 16 residues. The germline V gene encodes CDR1 WNHNN and CDR2 SYGVQD (reference sequence). CDR3 protein: CASSEWAIGAKNIQYF. In DNA form, the CDR3 reads TGCGCCAGCAGTGAGTGGGCAATCGGAGCCAAAAACATTCAGTACTTC.

This clonotype was found many times. This CDR3 is CASDIGQTAARELFF. CDR3 sequence (DNA): TGTGCCAGCGATATAGGACAGACGGCCGCCCGGGAGCTGTTTTTT. The V call is TRBV11-2, the J call TRBJ2-2; TRBD1 is a possible D gene (6 bases). Germline CDR1 and CDR2: SGHAT and FQNNGV. Trimming left V 8 bases short and J 9 bases short, with 22 bases between. The CDR3 covers 15 residues.

The chain has TRBV5-6 and TRBJ2-7; 9 positions match TRBD1. CDR3 length: 14 residues. With V trimmed by 9 bases and J by 0 bases, 7 bases remained unmatched. From germline, CDR1 is SGHDT and CDR2 YYEEEE. The CDR3 sequence: CATGTGILSYEQYF. The CDR3 DNA is TGTGCCACCGGGACAGGGATCCTCTCCTACGAGCAGTACTTC.

This clonotype was observed a handful of times. V is TRBV20-1 and J is TRBJ2-5; tentative D call: TRBD2 (6 bases). CDR3 length equals 14 residues. From germline, CDR1 is DFQATT and CDR2 SNEGSKA (reference sequence). The V gene lost 6 bases and the J gene lost 3 bases, with 17 bases spanning the gap. The CDR3 spells CSASTGGKEETQYF. As DNA, the CDR3 is TGCAGTGCCTCGACTGGGGGGAAGGAAGAGACCCAGTACTTC.

This clonotype has at least ten counts. V is TRBV6-1 and J is TRBJ1-2; D gene ambiguous. Trimming removed 3 bases at V and 7 bases at J, with 12 bases between. Germline CDR1 and CDR2: MNHNS and SASEGT. The CDR3 spans 13 residues. The CDR3 reads CASSDFRDSGYTF. The DNA of the CDR3 is TGTGCCAGCAGTGACTTCCGAGACTCTGGCTACACCTTC.

J is TRBJ1-6 and V is TRBV28; D remains ambiguous. The V end lost 5 bases, the J end lost 6 bases, and 8 bases lay between the germline ends. CDR1 and CDR2 (germline): MDHEN, SYDVKM. CDR3 length equals 13 residues. The CDR3 nucleotides read TGTGCCAGCAGTGGTCAGGCTAATTCACCCCTCCACTTT. Its translation: CASSGQANSPLHF.

This clonotype was found many times. The chain employs TRBV29-1 and TRBJ2-2; D uncertain. Trimming pared 4 bases from V and 4 bases from J, leaving 16 bases between. The CDR3 spans 15 residues. Per the germline V gene, CDR1 is SQVTM and CDR2 is ANQGSEA. The CDR3 DNA reads TGCAGCGTTGTTTTGGCAGGCATTGGCACCGGGGAGCTGTTTTTT. Protein product: CSVVLAGIGTGELFF.

This clonotype was recorded a few times. V and J are TRBV28 and TRBJ2-7, with no clear D. Trimming left V 6 bases short and J 3 bases short, with 18 bases between. CDR1 and CDR2 (germline): MDHEN, SYDVKM. CDR3 length: 15 amino acids. In DNA form, the CDR3 reads TGTGCCAGCAGCAATGTGGGTCGCTGGAACTACGAGCAGTACTTC. Protein product: CASSNVGRWNYEQYF.

In nucleotides, the CDR3 is TGTGCCAGTAGTGCAAACCTCGGGACAGCGTACGAGCAGTACTTC. This sequence encodes CASSANLGTAYEQYF. V gene TRBV19 combines with J gene TRBJ2-7, with 7 bases matching TRBD1. J was trimmed by 4 bases and V by 5 bases; bases with no gene match: 11. The germline CDR1 and CDR2 sequences are LNHDA and SQIVND (reference sequence). CDR3 length: 15 amino acids. The variable domain in full, completed from reference TRBV19 and TRBJ2-7, reads DGGITQSPKYLFRKEGQNVTLSCEQNLNHDAMYWYRQDPGQGLRLIYYSQIVNDFQKGDIAEGYSVSREKKESFPLTVTSAQKNPTAFYLCASSANLGTAYEQYFGPGTRLTVT.

This chain joins TRBV5-1 and TRBJ1-4; D is perhaps TRBD1 (6 bases). This CDR3 comprises 15 residues. Trimming removed 4 bases at V and 8 bases at J, with 18 bases between. Germline-derived CDR1 and CDR2 are SGHRS and YFSETQ. CDR3 sequence reads: CASSPEGGRGEKLFF. The CDR3 nucleotides read TGCGCCAGCAGCCCGGAGGGGGGGCGAGGAGAAAAACTGTTTTTT.